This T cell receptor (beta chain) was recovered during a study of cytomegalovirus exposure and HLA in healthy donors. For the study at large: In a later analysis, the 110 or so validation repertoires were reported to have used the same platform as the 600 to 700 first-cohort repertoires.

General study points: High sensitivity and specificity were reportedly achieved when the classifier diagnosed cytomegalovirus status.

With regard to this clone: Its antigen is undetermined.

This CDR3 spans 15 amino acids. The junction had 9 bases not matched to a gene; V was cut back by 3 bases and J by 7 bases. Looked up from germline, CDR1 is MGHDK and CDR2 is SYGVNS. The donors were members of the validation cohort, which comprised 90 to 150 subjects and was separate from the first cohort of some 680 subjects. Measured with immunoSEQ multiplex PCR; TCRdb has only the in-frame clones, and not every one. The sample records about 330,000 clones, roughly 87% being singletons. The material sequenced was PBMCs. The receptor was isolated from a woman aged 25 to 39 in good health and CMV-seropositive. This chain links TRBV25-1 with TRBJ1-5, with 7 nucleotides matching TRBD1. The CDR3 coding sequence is TGTGCCAGCAGTGACCCCGGACAGGAGGACCAGCCCCAGCATTTT. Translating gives CASSDPGQEDQPQHF.